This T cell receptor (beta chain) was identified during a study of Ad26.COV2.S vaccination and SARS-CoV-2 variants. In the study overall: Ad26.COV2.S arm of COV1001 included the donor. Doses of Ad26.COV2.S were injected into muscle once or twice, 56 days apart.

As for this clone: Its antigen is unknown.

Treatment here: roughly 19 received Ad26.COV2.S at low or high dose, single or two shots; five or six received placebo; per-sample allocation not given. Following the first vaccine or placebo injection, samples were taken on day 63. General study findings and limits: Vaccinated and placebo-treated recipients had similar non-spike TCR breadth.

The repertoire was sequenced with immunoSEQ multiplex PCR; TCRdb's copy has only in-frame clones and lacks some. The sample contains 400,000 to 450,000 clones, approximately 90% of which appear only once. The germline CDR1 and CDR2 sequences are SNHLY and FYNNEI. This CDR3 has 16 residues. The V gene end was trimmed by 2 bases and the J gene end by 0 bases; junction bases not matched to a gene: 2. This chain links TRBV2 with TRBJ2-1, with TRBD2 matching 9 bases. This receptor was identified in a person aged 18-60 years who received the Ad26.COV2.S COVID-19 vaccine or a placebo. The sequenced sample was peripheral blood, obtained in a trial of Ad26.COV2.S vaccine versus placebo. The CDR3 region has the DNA TGTGCCAGCAGTGAACTAGCGGGGAGCTCCTACAATGAGCAGTTCTTC. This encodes CASSELAGSSYNEQFF.